These 27 T cell receptor beta chains were all obtained from the same sample, sequenced in a study of blood T cell repertoires in COVID-19. Only in-frame clones appear in the TCRdb table, and some are missing; sequencing was by immunoSEQ multiplex PCR. The sample lists some 31,000 clones, around 77% occurring once. Sequencing used peripheral blood. The receptors stem from a woman aged 70-85 years with active or convalescent COVID-19.

The genes are TRBV7-2 and TRBJ2-3, with TRBD2 matching 10 bases. Germline V CDR1 and CDR2: SGHTA, FQGNSA. The V segment lost 5 bases and the J segment 0 bases; nucleotides outside the gene matches: 8. This CDR3 has 17 residues. CDR3 DNA sequence: TGTGCCAGCAGCCTATTTAGCGGGGGGACCAGCACAGATACGCAGTATTTT. Protein: CASSLFSGGTSTDTQYF.

The chain joins TRBV6-5 to TRBJ1-6; TRBD1 is a possible D gene (5 bases). V lost 2 bases to trimming and J lost 9 bases, with 14 bases between them. The CDR3 runs to 15 residues. The germline CDR1 and CDR2 sequences are MNHEY and SVGAGI. The CDR3 loop reads CASSYRGFPFSPLHF. The CDR3 DNA reads as TGTGCCAGCAGTTACAGGGGATTTCCCTTTTCACCCCTCCACTTT.

The chain has TRBV5-1 and TRBJ1-2, with TRBD1 as a possible D gene (5 bases). The V and J ends lost 4 bases and 4 bases respectively, with 11 bases between them. The CDR3 is 13 amino acids. The V gene's germline CDR1 is SGHRS and CDR2 YFSETQ. CDR3 nucleotides: TGCGCCAGCAGCCCGACAGATCTCTATGGCTACACCTTC. Protein product: CASSPTDLYGYTF. Full variable domain (outside the CDR3, taken from reference TRBV5-1 and TRBJ1-2): KAGVTQTPRYLIKTRGQQVTLSCSPISGHRSVSWYQQTPGQGLQFLFEYFSETQRNKGNFPGRFSGRQFSNSRSEMNVSTLELGDSALYLCASSPTDLYGYTFGSGTRLTVV.

V usage is TRBV5-1 and J usage is TRBJ2-3; 12 bases match TRBD2. Trimming cost V 4 bases and J 5 bases; bases outside gene matches: 8. Germline CDR1 and CDR2: SGHRS and YFSETQ. There are 16 residues in the CDR3. The CDR3: CASSRLAGGPGDTQYF. CDR3 DNA: TGCGCCAGCAGCCGTCTAGCGGGGGGGCCAGGAGATACGCAGTATTTT.

The chain joins TRBV16 to TRBJ1-1, with 8 bases aligning to TRBD1. CDR3 size: 14 residues. Trimming at V came to 4 bases and at J to 3 bases, leaving 4 bases not matched to a gene. Germline CDR1 KGHSY, CDR2 FQNENV. Here the CDR3 DNA reads TGTGCCAGCAGCCCTACGACAGGGGACACTGAAGCTTTCTTT. Translation: CASSPTTGDTEAFF. The entire variable domain, with the rest obtained from reference TRBV16 and TRBJ1-1, is as follows: GEEVAQTPKHLVRGEGQKAKLYCAPIKGHSYVFWYQQVLKNEFKFLISFQNENVFDETGMPKERFSAKCLPNSPCSLEIQATKLEDSAVYFCASSPTTGDTEAFFGQGTRLTVV.

This clone has just a few counts. The gene calls are TRBV15 and TRBJ2-6, with D unresolved. The germline gives CDR1 LNHNV, CDR2 YYDKDF (reference sequence). Trimming stripped 1 base from V and 1 base from J, with 5 bases between. This CDR3 has 15 amino acids. CDR3 amino acids: CATSRANSGANVLTF. In DNA, the CDR3 is TGTGCCACCAGCAGAGCTAATTCTGGGGCCAACGTCCTGACTTTC.

The chain employs TRBV6-1 and TRBJ2-7, with a possible D match to TRBD1 (5 bases). Germline values: CDR1 MNHNS, CDR2 SASEGT. V shed 3 bases and J shed 2 bases, with 17 bases lying between them. This CDR3 is 16 amino acids long. The CDR3 nucleotides are TGTGCCAGCAGTGAGCGGAAACAGGTACTGACCTACGAGCAGTACTTC. Its protein is CASSERKQVLTYEQYF.

In this sample, this clone turned up a few times. The rearrangement uses TRBV3-1 (or the pseudogene TRBV3-2) and TRBJ1-5; no clear D gene. There are 17 residues in the CDR3. V lost 7 bases and J 2 bases, leaving 21 bases between the germline ends. Germline loops: CDR1 LGHDT, CDR2 YNNKEL (reference sequence). CDR3 DNA sequence: TGTGCCAGCAAGATAGCCCCATACAGTAGCGGCAATCAGCCCCAGCATTTT. Amino acids: CASKIAPYSSGNQPQHF.

The chain links TRBV5-6 to TRBJ2-5; 7 positions agree with TRBD1. V shed 4 bases, J shed 0 bases, and the junction held 12 bases outside the gene matches. Germline loops: CDR1 SGHDT, CDR2 YYEEEE. The CDR3 spans 17 residues. The CDR3 nucleotides are TGTGCCAGCAGCCGCCCCGCCGGGACAGCGTACCAAGAGACCCAGTACTTC. This sequence encodes CASSRPAGTAYQETQYF. Variable domain in full (rest from reference TRBV5-6 and TRBJ2-5): DAGVTQSPTHLIKTRGQQVTLRCSPKSGHDTVSWYQQALGQGPQFIFQYYEEEERQRGNFPDRFSGHQFPNYSSELNVNALLLGDSALYLCASSRPAGTAYQETQYFGPGTRLLVL.

The V and J genes are TRBV14 and TRBJ2-4; possibly TRBD2 for D (5 bases). This CDR3 is 14 amino acids long. The germline V and J ends were trimmed by 4 bases and 3 bases, with 10 bases remaining between them. Germline V CDR1 and CDR2: SGHDN, FVKESK. DNA for the CDR3: TGTGCCAGCAGCCCCGAACGGGGCAAAAACATTCAGTACTTC. This codes for CASSPERGKNIQYF.

The V call is TRBV5-1, the J call TRBJ2-1; TRBD2 agrees at 11 bases. CDR3 size: 18 residues. V was pared by 3 bases and J by 1 base, with 9 bases of the junction left unmatched. In germline, CDR1 is SGHRS, CDR2 YFSETQ. The CDR3 DNA sequence: TGCGCCAGCAGCTCGAATAGCGGGAGGGCCGGGTCCTACAATGAGCAGTTCTTC. Translation: CASSSNSGRAGSYNEQFF.

This clone was observed a few times. The chain combines TRBV5-6 with TRBJ1-1, with D hard to call. CDR1 is SGHDT and CDR2 is YYEEEE in the germline V gene. This CDR3 comprises 13 residues. V lost 3 bases to trimming and J lost 6 bases, with 12 bases between them. For the CDR3, the DNA is TGTGCCAGCAGCTCCCCTTTCCTTCCTGAAGCTTTCTTT. Amino acid sequence: CASSSPFLPEAFF.

This chain uses TRBV14 with TRBJ1-1, with D tentatively TRBD1 (6 bases). The CDR3 has 13 residues. Germline lookup yields CDR1 SGHDN and CDR2 FVKESK. V dropped 1 base and J dropped 5 bases, with 8 bases sitting between them. Here the CDR3 DNA reads TGTGCCAGCAGCCAAGGGGGGCGGACTGAAGCTTTCTTT. Translated, it gives CASSQGGRTEAFF.

J is TRBJ1-1 and V is TRBV10-3; a weak D match, TRBD1 (6 bases). Trimming removed 8 bases at V and 6 bases at J, with 13 bases between. Germline CDR1 ENHRY, CDR2 SYGVKD. The CDR3 covers 12 residues. The DNA of the CDR3 is TGTGCCATCTCCTGGGGGGGCGCTGAAGCTTTCTTT. Amino acids: CAISWGGAEAFF.

The V call is TRBV7-2, the J call TRBJ1-2; possible D gene TRBD1, 6 bases. Germline-derived CDR1 and CDR2 are SGHTA and FQGNSA. V was trimmed by 1 base and J by 5 bases, leaving 8 bases between them. The CDR3 runs to 13 residues. CDR3 bases: TGTGCCAGCAGCTTAGAGGGGGAATATGGCTACACCTTC. Its protein product is CASSLEGEYGYTF. The full variable domain, in which reference TRBV7-2 and TRBJ1-2 provide the parts outside the CDR3, is GAGVSQSPSNKVTEKGKDVELRCDPISGHTALYWYRQSLGQGLEFLIYFQGNSAPDKSGLPSDRFSAERTGGSVSTLTIQRTQQEDSAVYLCASSLEGEYGYTFGSGTRLTVV.

This chain joins TRBV19 and TRBJ2-3, with 7 bases identical to TRBD1. Trimming at V came to 6 bases and at J to 4 bases, leaving 7 bases not matched to a gene. From germline, CDR1 is LNHDA and CDR2 SQIVND (reference sequence). There are 14 residues in the CDR3. CDR3 DNA sequence: TGTGCCAGTAGGAACAGGGGAGCCTCAGATACGCAGTATTTT. Residues: CASRNRGASDTQYF.

The chain combines TRBV6-5 with TRBJ1-2; TRBD1 aligns across 8 bases. Unmatched junction bases numbered 11, after V lost 7 bases and J lost 7 bases. Germline V gene sequence: CDR1 MNHEY, CDR2 SVGAGI. The CDR3 is 14 amino acids. CDR3 sequence (DNA): TGTGCCAGCAAACCGGGGGCAGGGGGCTTTGGCTACACCTTC. Translated, it gives CASKPGAGGFGYTF.

The table lists this clone with a few counts. The CDR3 DNA reads TGCGCCAGCAGTGAAAATTGGGGAGGGGTCACTAATGAAAAACTGTTTTTT. Translated, it gives CASSENWGGVTNEKLFF. The chain carries TRBV10-2 and TRBJ1-4, with D perhaps TRBD1 (5 bases). This CDR3 has 17 residues. V was pared by 3 bases and J by 2 bases, with 16 bases between. The germline V gene has CDR1 WSHSY and CDR2 SAAADI.

J is TRBJ1-2 and V is TRBV2; TRBD1 might be the D (6 bases). V dropped 6 bases and J dropped 4 bases, with 42 bases sitting between them. The CDR3 length is 23 residues. Germline V gene lookup returns CDR1 SNHLY and CDR2 FYNNEI. The CDR3 loop is CASRAYRGETGTVRPAEGYGYTF. DNA for the CDR3: TGTGCCAGCAGAGCCTATAGAGGGGAGACAGGAACGGTGCGGCCCGCCGAAGGCTATGGCTACACCTTC.

This sequence joins TRBV7-2 and TRBJ2-3; no definite D call. CDR1 and CDR2 from the germline V gene are SGHTA and FQGNSA. V lost 2 bases and J lost 1, with 16 bases in between. The CDR3 sequence is 17 residues long. DNA for the CDR3: TGTGCCAGCAGCTTAATCGGTCCGCGGAGAGGCACAGATACGCAGTATTTT. Translating it yields CASSLIGPRRGTDTQYF.

The chain joins TRBV29-1 to TRBJ1-1; TRBD1 matches at 8 bases. V was pared by 7 bases and J by 3 bases, with 7 bases of the junction left unmatched. Germline-derived CDR1 and CDR2 are SQVTM and ANQGSEA. The CDR3 has 13 amino acids. CDR3 residues: CSGKTGAYTEAFF. The CDR3, as DNA: TGCAGCGGGAAGACAGGGGCTTACACTGAAGCTTTCTTT.

The rearrangement joins TRBV7-9 to TRBJ2-7; D uncertain. The CDR3 length is 14 residues. Germline values: CDR1 SEHNR, CDR2 FQNEAQ (reference sequence). V shed 1 base and J shed 0 bases, with 7 bases lying between them. Written as DNA, the CDR3 is TGTGCCAGCAGCTTAGGCGGCGACTCCTACGAGCAGTACTTC. Its protein product is CASSLGGDSYEQYF.

The J gene is TRBJ2-7, the V gene TRBV6-4, with 12 bases matching TRBD2. The V and J ends lost 8 bases and 5 bases, in that order; junction bases with no gene match: 19. This CDR3 contains 18 residues. Germline V gene data show CDR1 as MRHNA and CDR2 as SNTAGT. The CDR3 reads CASGTSGWRDPPRDEQYF. The CDR3 DNA sequence: TGTGCCAGCGGGACTAGCGGGTGGCGGGATCCCCCTCGGGACGAGCAGTACTTC.

The chain couples TRBV4-1 to TRBJ1-2, with a tentative D call TRBD1 (6 bases). This CDR3 has 13 residues. Germline CDR1 is MGHRA and CDR2 is YSYEKL. Trimming pared 1 base from V and 8 bases from J, leaving 11 bases between. This CDR3 is CASSQVGGEGYTF. The CDR3 DNA follows: TGCGCCAGCAGCCAAGTAGGGGGAGAGGGCTACACCTTC.

This chain connects TRBV12-3 or TRBV12-4 to TRBJ1-2; possibly TRBD1 for D (5 bases). The CDR3 spans 12 residues. V shed 6 bases and J shed 7 bases, with 12 bases lying between them. CDR3 coding DNA: TGTGCCAGCAGCCCAGGGTCGTTTGGCTACACCTTC. Translation gives CASSPGSFGYTF.

V usage is TRBV5-6 and J usage is TRBJ1-4, with D possibly matching TRBD1 (6 bases). The CDR3 consists of 15 residues. The V gene's germline CDR1 is SGHDT and CDR2 YYEEEE. The V end was cut by 2 bases, the J end by 6 bases, with 14 bases between. The CDR3 DNA reads TGTGCCAGCAGCTTTTTCGGGCGACAGGATGAAAAACTGTTTTTT. Translating gives CASSFFGRQDEKLFF.

The rearrangement links TRBV19 to TRBJ1-5; D perhaps matches TRBD1 (6 bases). The CDR3 is made up of 13 amino acids. Germline values: CDR1 LNHDA, CDR2 SQIVND (reference sequence). Trimming pared 5 bases from V and 7 bases from J, leaving 12 bases between. This CDR3 is CASSWQGSQPQHF. The CDR3, as DNA: TGTGCCAGTAGTTGGCAGGGGTCCCAGCCCCAGCATTTT.